The clone carrying this T cell receptor (beta chain) occurred many times. Its antigen is currently unknown. Unique molecular identifiers were incorporated during preparation of the TCRbeta library. TCRdb used MiXCR to reprocess the PCR reads, holding one entry per CDR3 protein. The sample includes 30,000 or so distinct CDR3 sequences, around 7% of them seen just once. The data are from a study of T-cell reconstitution after alpha-beta-depleted transplantation in children. Per germline, CDR1 DFQATT and CDR2 SNEGSKA (reference sequence). This CDR3 region has 14 residues. Whole-study results and caveats: Newly produced T cells mostly provided counts and TCRbeta diversity after one year, as hyperexpanded clones declined. Reports say that about two months after transplant, the alpha-beta T cells came out of several hundred graft clones that had expanded. Some patients' high day-60 TCRbeta diversity was traced to surviving recipient T cells and thymic progenitors.

This specimen was peripheral blood, taken 60 days after TCRalphabeta/CD19-depleted stem cell transplant. This sequence originates from a child under two years old who had a stem cell transplant for acute myeloid leukemia, so the T cells may come from the graft donor. The chain employs TRBV20-1 and TRBJ2-3, with TRBD2 matching 7 bases. The CDR3, as DNA: TGCCTGCTAGTACGAGCGGGACGCACAGATACGCAGTATTTT. Residues: CLLVRAGRTDTQYF.